The 28 T cell receptor beta chains in this list originate from one sample, sequenced in a study of blood T cells in healthy people across ages. A sample-barcoded 5' primer and a J-beta primer mix were used in a second PCR of roughly 7 to 12 cycles. MiXCR was run by TCRdb on the 5' RACE reads, yielding one entry per CDR3 protein. The table lists hundreds of thousands of distinct CDR3 sequences, more than 25% of them singletons. The sample was blood. These receptors were taken from an elderly woman in good health.

Of note for this clonotype: This sequence may be a read error, since a much larger clone differs from it by one base. The rearrangement uses TRBV20-1 and TRBJ2-4, with D maybe TRBD2 (6 bases). Germline V CDR1 and CDR2: DFQATT, SNEGSKA (reference sequence). This CDR3 spans 15 amino acids. Trimming left V 6 bases short and J 3 bases short, with 18 bases between. CDR3 nucleotide sequence: TGCAGTGCCAGGGCCGGGCGGGGAGTCAAAAACATTCAGTACTTC. Encoded protein: CSARAGRGVKNIQYF.

This clonotype showed up many times. The J gene is TRBJ1-5, the V gene TRBV7-2; D might be TRBD1 (6 bases). The CDR3 runs to 14 residues. Trimming cost V 5 bases and J 4 bases, with 12 bases left between them. Germline values: CDR1 SGHTA, CDR2 FQGNSA. The CDR3 is CASSPRQVNQPQHF. The DNA for the CDR3 is TGTGCCAGCAGCCCCCGACAGGTTAATCAGCCCCAGCATTTT.

This clonotype was found many times. V gene TRBV18 combines with J gene TRBJ2-7, with 9 bases aligning to TRBD2. The CDR3 loop spans 14 amino acids. With 3 bases clipped from V and 4 bases from J, the junction kept 4 bases outside the gene matches. Germline-derived CDR1 and CDR2 are KGHSH and LQKENI. Written as DNA, the CDR3 is TGTGCCAGCTCACCTGCCAGCGGGGGGTACGAGCAGTACTTC. This encodes CASSPASGGYEQYF.

Details on this clonotype: A read error may explain this, as a much larger clone is one base away. The V gene is TRBV27, the J gene TRBJ1-2; 10 bases align to TRBD1. Germline lookup yields CDR1 MNHEY and CDR2 SMNVEV (reference sequence). The CDR3 loop spans 15 amino acids. Written as DNA, the CDR3 is TGTGCCGGCAGTCCTGGACAGGGGGCTAACTATGGCTACACCTTC. The encoded protein is CAGSPGQGANYGYTF.

As regards this clonotype: A much more abundant neighbour one base away suggests this may be a read error. In DNA, the CDR3 is TGCAGGGCCAACAGGGGGCTTGGCTACACCTTC. Its translation: CRANRGLGYTF. The rearrangement uses TRBV20-1 and TRBJ1-2; 9 nucleotides line up with TRBD1. CDR1 DFQATT and CDR2 SNEGSKA come from the germline V gene (reference sequence). This CDR3 spans 11 amino acids.

DNA of the CDR3: TGCAGTGCTAGAGATAGCAATAGGGGAGGGTACTACGAGCAGTACTTC. The encoded protein is CSARDSNRGGYYEQYF. This chain connects TRBV20-1 to TRBJ2-7; 7 bases are a match to TRBD2. Trimming cost V 0 bases and J 3 bases; bases outside gene matches: 11. The CDR3 totals 16 residues. The V gene's germline CDR1 is DFQATT and CDR2 SNEGSKA (reference sequence).

In the case of this clonotype: This could be a read error, since a much larger clone is one nucleotide away. The chain carries TRBV7-2 and TRBJ2-7, with 9 positions matching TRBD1. The V gene's germline CDR1 is SGHTA and CDR2 FQGNSA. The CDR3 sequence is 16 residues long. With V trimmed by 5 bases and J by 7 bases, 15 bases remained unmatched. CDR3 sequence: CASSPGTGYQNNEQYF. In DNA, the CDR3 is TGTGCCAGCAGCCCTGGGACAGGGTATCAGAACAATGAGCAGTACTTC. The variable domain in full, with the rest retrieved from reference TRBV7-2 and TRBJ2-7, is GAGVSQSPSNKVTEKGKDVELRCDPISGHTALYWYRQSLGQGLEFLIYFQGNSAPDKSGLPSDRFSAERTGGSVSTLTIQRTQQEDSAVYLCASSPGTGYQNNEQYFGPGTRLTVT.

This chain connects TRBV11-2 to TRBJ1-1; D ambiguous. The germline V gene has CDR1 SGHAT and CDR2 FQNNGV. The length of the CDR3 is 16 residues. V shed 4 bases and J shed 0 bases, with 15 bases lying between them. The CDR3 DNA sequence: TGTGCCAGCAGCTCTCAGGTAGCAGTAATGAACACTGAAGCTTTCTTT. It encodes CASSSQVAVMNTEAFF.

As for this clonotype: This may come from a read error, since a much larger clone is one base off. The genes are TRBV5-1 and TRBJ1-1, with D hard to call. The CDR3 runs 16 residues. The V and J ends lost 3 bases and 1 base respectively, with 16 bases between them. Germline CDR1 is SGHRS and CDR2 is YFSETQ. The CDR3: CASSSAPLVGNTEAFF. Here the CDR3 DNA reads TGCGCCAGCAGCTCGGCCCCCCTGGTGGGGAACACTGAAGCTTTCTTT.

In its sample, this clonotype was seen many times. The chain links TRBV4-1 to TRBJ2-5; 7 nucleotides align to TRBD2. This CDR3 contains 19 residues. The V segment lost 0 bases and the J segment 0 bases; nucleotides outside the gene matches: 13. The germline V gene has CDR1 MGHRA and CDR2 YSYEKL. DNA of the CDR3: TGCGCCAGCAGCCAAGATATTCGCCCTTGGCGGGGGAACCAAGAGACCCAGTACTTC. This codes for CASSQDIRPWRGNQETQYF.

This chain links TRBV20-1 with TRBJ2-7; D is perhaps TRBD2 (7 bases). The CDR3 is 12 residues long. Trimming pared 3 bases from V and 9 bases from J, leaving 15 bases between. The V gene's germline CDR1 is DFQATT and CDR2 SNEGSKA (reference sequence). The CDR3 is CSAREGRGRQYF. For the CDR3, the DNA is TGCAGTGCTAGGGAGGGGCGGGGGCGGCAGTACTTC.

This clonotype appeared many times. This sequence joins TRBV20-1 and TRBJ2-4; 8 nucleotides line up with TRBD1. The CDR3 runs to 16 residues. The germline CDR1 and CDR2 sequences are DFQATT and SNEGSKA (reference sequence). V dropped 6 bases and J dropped 2; count of bases not matched to a gene: 12. CDR3 sequence: CSANGVQGVTKNIQYF. As DNA, the CDR3 is TGCAGTGCGAATGGCGTACAGGGGGTGACCAAAAACATTCAGTACTTC.

This clonotype was counted at least ten times. The CDR3 bases are TGCGCCAGCAGCTTGGCCGTCAACTACGAGCAGTACTTC. It translates to CASSLAVNYEQYF. V usage is TRBV5-1 and J usage is TRBJ2-7; D uncertain. V was trimmed by 0 bases and J by 3 bases, leaving 7 bases between them. CDR1 is SGHRS and CDR2 is YFSETQ in the germline V gene. The CDR3 sequence is 13 residues long.

This clonotype was seen ten or more times. The genes are TRBV20-1 and TRBJ2-5, with D perhaps matching TRBD1 (6 bases). CDR3 size: 15 residues. The germline gives CDR1 DFQATT, CDR2 SNEGSKA (reference sequence). V lost 6 bases to trimming and J lost 3 bases, with 20 bases between them. The CDR3 DNA reads TGCAGTGCGACGGGACACCCCGGTCCTAAAGAGACCCAGTACTTC. It is translated as CSATGHPGPKETQYF.

This clonotype was detected many times. The chain couples TRBV18 to TRBJ2-7; no definite D call. The CDR3 length is 13 residues. Germline values: CDR1 KGHSH, CDR2 LQKENI. V was clipped by 3 bases and J by 3 bases, with 9 bases between them. CDR3 protein: CASSPGLDYEQYF. The CDR3, as DNA: TGTGCCAGCTCACCGGGCCTGGACTACGAGCAGTACTTC.

Comments on this clonotype: Possible read error: a much larger clone is one base away. The rearrangement uses TRBV20-1 and TRBJ2-3; D perhaps matches TRBD1 (6 bases). The CDR3 sequence is 15 residues long. Germline CDR1 and CDR2: DFQATT and SNEGSKA (reference sequence). Trimming shortened V by 4 bases and J by 0 bases, and 14 bases separated the two germline ends. For the CDR3, the DNA is TGCAGTGCTAAGAGGACAGCCACTAGCACAGATACGCAGTATTTT. As protein: CSAKRTATSTDTQYF.

This clonotype has a count of ten or more. The V gene is TRBV28, the J gene TRBJ2-7; D is uncertain. The CDR3 is 13 amino acids. Trimming removed 2 bases from V and 5 bases from J, with 10 bases in between. Germline CDR1 reads MDHEN; CDR2 reads SYDVKM. The CDR3 sequence: CASSLGRWDEQYF. DNA of the CDR3: TGTGCCAGCAGTTTAGGGCGGTGGGACGAGCAGTACTTC.

This clonotype has at least ten counts. This rearrangement joins TRBV9 to TRBJ2-7, with TRBD2 identical over 12 bases. CDR3 size: 15 residues. J was trimmed by 4 bases and V by 4 bases; bases with no gene match: 6. Germline CDR1 SGDLS, CDR2 YYNGEE. The CDR3: CASSPRLAGEYEQYF. Written as DNA, the CDR3 is TGTGCCAGCAGCCCTCGACTAGCGGGGGAATACGAGCAGTACTTC.

Notes on this clonotype: A read error may produce the germline difference seen at one junction end. V and J are TRBV7-2 and TRBJ2-3; the D call may be TRBD1 or TRBD2 (5 bases each). The CDR3 runs to 14 residues. Germline loops: CDR1 SGHTA, CDR2 FQGNSA. CDR3 sequence reads: CASSPSGRTDSQYF. For the CDR3, the DNA is TGTGCCAGCAGCCCTTCGGGACGCACAGATTCGCAGTATTTT.

About this clonotype: A clone one base away is much larger, so this may be a read error. The chain joins TRBV12-3 or TRBV12-4 to TRBJ1-2, with D unresolved. This CDR3 is 13 amino acids long. Trimming removed 6 bases from V and 6 bases from J, with 14 bases in between. Written as DNA, the CDR3 is TGTGCCAGCAGGCCAATTCGGGCCAATGGCTACACCTTC. Encoded protein: CASRPIRANGYTF.

On this clonotype: This may come from a read error, since a much larger clone is one base off. Here the CDR3 reads CASSWTGLSGTNVLTF. The CDR3 nucleotides are TGTGCCAGCAGTTGGACAGGGCTCTCTGGGACCAACGTCCTGACTTTC. The V and J genes are TRBV6-5 and TRBJ2-6; 8 nucleotides align to TRBD1. Germline-derived CDR1 and CDR2 are MNHEY and SVGAGI. There are 16 residues in the CDR3.

This clonotype was counted ten times or more. This chain connects TRBV28 to TRBJ2-1; 7 bases agree with TRBD1. CDR1 is MDHEN and CDR2 is SYDVKM in the germline V gene. The CDR3 has 13 residues. The junction had 3 bases not matched to a gene; V was cut back by 6 bases and J by 4 bases. The chain's CDR3 is CASRGTEYNEQFF. CDR3 coding DNA: TGTGCCAGCAGGGGGACAGAATACAATGAGCAGTTCTTC.

This chain joins TRBV3-1 and TRBJ2-1; 14 nucleotides match TRBD2. The CDR3 sequence is 18 residues long. The germline V gene has CDR1 LGHDT and CDR2 YNNKEL (reference sequence). Unmatched junction bases numbered 10, after V lost 1 base and J lost 8 bases. CDR3 bases: TGTGCCAGCAGCCAAGGTGGTCGTGGACTAGCGGGGGGTTATGAGCAGTTCTTC. Its translation: CASSQGGRGLAGGYEQFF.

Notes on this clonotype: A much more abundant neighbour one base away suggests this may be a read error. The chain links TRBV4-1 to TRBJ2-1; maybe TRBD2 (5 bases). The CDR3 contains 15 residues. The V gene's germline CDR1 is MGHRA and CDR2 YSYEKL. CDR3 in DNA: TGCGCCAGCAGCCTAATCATGACGGGGTACAATGAGCAGGTCTTC. Protein product: CASSLIMTGYNEQVF.

This clonotype occurred many times. V and J are TRBV7-2 and TRBJ1-2; D not certain. The CDR3 has 14 amino acids. Trimming stripped 2 bases from V and 5 bases from J, with 12 bases between. Germline V gene data show CDR1 as SGHTA and CDR2 as FQGNSA. The chain's CDR3 is CASSLSSLGYGYTF. The CDR3 region has the DNA TGTGCCAGCAGCTTAAGTAGTTTAGGGTATGGCTACACCTTC.

This clonotype has a count of ten or more. This chain links TRBV20-1 with TRBJ2-3; the match to TRBD1 covers 7 bases. The junction had 14 bases not matched to a gene; V was cut back by 0 bases and J by 2 bases. Germline values: CDR1 DFQATT, CDR2 SNEGSKA (reference sequence). The CDR3 length is 18 residues. The CDR3 region has the DNA TGCAGTGCTAGAGATCCCCTCCTACAGGGGATTATCACAGATACGCAGTATTTT. Protein: CSARDPLLQGIITDTQYF.

The table lists this clonotype with many counts. The rearrangement uses TRBV11-3 and TRBJ2-5; 15 bases are shared with TRBD2. J gave up 0 bases and V 5 bases, and 7 bases lay outside the gene matches. CDR1 is SGHNT and CDR2 is YENEEA in the germline V gene. The CDR3 extends over 18 amino acids. CDR3 loop: CASSTGTSGGTDQETQYF. Here the CDR3 DNA reads TGTGCCAGCAGCACCGGGACTAGCGGGGGGACGGACCAAGAGACCCAGTACTTC.

This chain uses TRBV2 with TRBJ1-2; the D is unclear. The germline V gene encodes CDR1 SNHLY and CDR2 FYNNEI. CDR3 length: 12 residues. Trimming removed 3 bases at V and 6 bases at J, with 8 bases between. The CDR3 spells CASSDGKHGYTF. The CDR3 DNA sequence: TGTGCCAGCAGTGATGGCAAGCATGGCTACACCTTC.